A selection of T cell receptor beta chains follows, all from one sample in a study of T cell changes during pregnancy in multiple sclerosis. Sequenced by immunoSEQ multiplex PCR; TCRdb stores in-frame clones only, minus some. The sample carries about 22,000 clones, under 90% recorded once. The specimen comprised CD8+ T cells from peripheral blood mononuclear cells, sampled before pregnancy. The receptors were sampled from a female donor with multiple sclerosis, enrolled in a pregnancy study. CDR3s include the opening cysteine and the closing phenylalanine or tryptophan. D genes are given only for firm matches. Some rows mark clone size as missing; the rest say once, few, many or name a class of expanded clone.

clone size: few; D gene: TRBD1; J gene: TRBJ1-5; V gene: TRBV6-1; CDR3 protein: CASSEVAGGRQPQHF; CDR3 DNA: TGTGCCAGCAGTGAAGTGGCAGGGGGCCGTCAGCCCCAGCATTTT
clone size: NA; D gene: TRBD2; J gene: TRBJ2-1; V gene: TRBV6-5; CDR3 protein: CASSLGLAGFVSEQFF; CDR3 DNA: TGTGCCAGCAGTTTGGGACTAGCGGGATTTGTTAGTGAGCAGTTCTTC
clone size: NA; D gene: TRBD1; J gene: TRBJ2-2; V gene: TRBV19; CDR3 protein: CARGKQGIPANTGELFF; CDR3 DNA: TGTGCCAGGGGAAAACAGGGGATCCCCGCGAACACCGGGGAGCTGTTTTTT
clone size: NA; D gene: NA; J gene: TRBJ2-7; V gene: TRBV29-1; CDR3 protein: CSVVEPPYEQYF; CDR3 DNA: TGCAGCGTTGTGGAGCCCCCCTACGAGCAGTACTTC
clone size: NA; D gene: NA; J gene: TRBJ2-1; V gene: TRBV14; CDR3 protein: CATRRLLGWNEQFF; CDR3 DNA: TGTGCCACTAGGCGGCTTCTTGGTTGGAATGAGCAGTTCTTC
clone size: once; D gene: NA; J gene: TRBJ1-1; V gene: TRBV7-9; CDR3 protein: CASSLATGGEKWAFF; CDR3 DNA: TGTGCCAGCAGCTTAGCGACGGGTGGTGAGAAATGGGCTTTCTTT
clone size: few; D gene: NA; J gene: TRBJ2-2; V gene: TRBV19; CDR3 protein: CASSMAAGRYTGELFF; CDR3 DNA: TGTGCCAGTAGTATGGCCGCGGGAAGGTACACCGGGGAGCTGTTTTTT
clone size: NA; D gene: NA; J gene: TRBJ2-7; V gene: TRBV6-5; CDR3 protein: CASSLGNEQYF; CDR3 DNA: TGTGCCAGCAGCTTGGGCAACGAGCAGTACTTC
clone size: NA; D gene: TRBD2; J gene: TRBJ2-3; V gene: TRBV7-2; CDR3 protein: CASSLGLSGSDWDTQYF; CDR3 DNA: TGTGCCAGCAGCCTCGGCCTTAGCGGGTCTGATTGGGATACGCAGTATTTT
clone size: NA; D gene: NA; J gene: TRBJ2-7; V gene: TRBV19; CDR3 protein: CASSIGGETYEQYF; CDR3 DNA: TGTGCCAGTAGTATAGGGGGGGAGACCTACGAGCAGTACTTC
clone size: NA; D gene: TRBD2; J gene: TRBJ2-1; V gene: TRBV6-4; CDR3 protein: CASSDGGGRGYNEQFF; CDR3 DNA: TGTGCCAGCAGTGACGGGGGGGGGAGAGGTTACAATGAGCAGTTCTTC
clone size: NA; D gene: TRBD2; J gene: TRBJ2-7; V gene: TRBV27; CDR3 protein: CASSLATSGSYEQYF; CDR3 DNA: TGTGCCAGCAGTTTGGCGACTAGCGGCTCCTACGAGCAGTACTTC
clone size: NA; D gene: NA; J gene: TRBJ2-6; V gene: TRBV6-4; CDR3 protein: CASSGESSGANVLTF; CDR3 DNA: TGTGCCAGCAGTGGAGAATCCTCTGGGGCCAACGTCCTGACTTTC
clone size: NA; D gene: TRBD1; J gene: TRBJ2-1; V gene: TRBV7-3; CDR3 protein: CASSLRQGSNNEQFF; CDR3 DNA: TGTGCCAGCAGCTTACGACAGGGGAGTAACAATGAGCAGTTCTTC
clone size: NA; D gene: TRBD2; J gene: TRBJ2-3; V gene: TRBV28; CDR3 protein: CASSLGLAGDTQYF; CDR3 DNA: TGTGCCAGCAGCCTTGGACTAGCAGGAGATACGCAGTATTTT
clone size: NA; D gene: NA; J gene: TRBJ2-3; V gene: TRBV2; CDR3 protein: CASSDSYEGTGSTDTQYF; CDR3 DNA: TGTGCCAGCAGTGATAGTTACGAGGGGACTGGGAGCACAGATACGCAGTATTTT
clone size: few; D gene: TRBD1; J gene: TRBJ1-2; V gene: TRBV19; CDR3 protein: CASSPDRIDGYTF; CDR3 DNA: TGTGCCAGTAGTCCGGACAGGATAGATGGCTACACCTTC
clone size: NA; D gene: NA; J gene: TRBJ2-1; V gene: TRBV27; CDR3 protein: CASSLTGESSYNEQFF; CDR3 DNA: TGTGCCAGCAGTTTAACGGGAGAAAGCTCCTACAATGAGCAGTTCTTC
clone size: once; D gene: TRBD2; J gene: TRBJ2-7; V gene: TRBV19; CDR3 protein: CASSMGRVRELPYEQYF; CDR3 DNA: TGTGCCAGTAGTATGGGGCGGGTGCGGGAGCTTCCCTACGAGCAGTACTTC
clone size: NA; D gene: TRBD2; J gene: TRBJ2-2; V gene: TRBV10-3; CDR3 protein: CAISAFYWLAEGSNTGELFF; CDR3 DNA: TGTGCCATCAGTGCTTTTTATTGGCTAGCGGAGGGGTCGAACACCGGGGAGCTGTTTTTT
clone size: NA; D gene: TRBD2; J gene: TRBJ2-1; V gene: TRBV4-3; CDR3 protein: CASSQAGTSGWVEVNEQFF; CDR3 DNA: TGCGCCAGCAGCCAAGCCGGGACTAGCGGGTGGGTAGAAGTCAATGAGCAGTTCTTC